This T cell receptor (beta chain) was sequenced for a study of vaccination and CD4 T cells after COVID-19. Study-level background: The study enrolled six male and four female convalescents, two of whom were Hispanic. General observations from the study: The study found that a median about 88% of reactive clones in convalescent patients appeared only post-vaccination.

Regarding time point: late sampling 161 to 241 days after vaccination in a few convalescent patients. This clonotype was detected a few times. What it binds is not known. TCRdb analysed the PCR reads with MiXCR anew, one entry per CDR3 protein. The repertoire holds just over 35,000 distinct CDR3 sequences, with 35% to 45% as singletons. There are 15 residues in the CDR3. The V and J ends lost 1 base and 4 bases respectively, with 13 bases between them. Looked up from germline, CDR1 is MNHEY and CDR2 is SMNVEV (reference sequence). Sequences were derived from CD4+ T cells from blood, sampled about 7 months after SARS-CoV-2 vaccination. The chain combines TRBV27 with TRBJ1-2; no clear D gene. The receptor was isolated from a human donor who had recovered from COVID-19. CDR3 in amino acids: CASSLFPSGAYGYTF. The CDR3 DNA reads as TGTGCCAGCAGTTTATTCCCCTCGGGTGCCTATGGCTACACCTTC.